The 21 T cell receptor beta chains below were found in one sample sequenced in a study of T cell responses to AZD1222 COVID-19 vaccine. Measured with immunoSEQ multiplex PCR; TCRdb has only the in-frame clones, and not every one. The table has 130,000 or so clones, more than 70% seen once. The sequencing here drew on peripheral blood, taken on day 0 of AZD1222 vaccination. The receptors originated from an adult in good health.

The J gene is TRBJ2-7, the V gene TRBV13, with TRBD1 matching 9 bases. Germline lookup yields CDR1 PRHDT and CDR2 FYEKMQ (reference sequence). The J segment lost 2 bases and the V segment lost 4 bases, leaving 15 bases of the junction unmatched. There are 18 residues in the CDR3. CDR3 loop: CASSSGRSGTGLTYEQYF. The DNA for the CDR3 is TGTGCCAGCAGCTCAGGCCGGTCCGGGACAGGGTTAACCTACGAGCAGTACTTC.

The CDR3 loop reads CAWTWGPGQGASYEQYF. CDR3 nucleotide sequence: TGTGCCTGGACCTGGGGTCCTGGGCAGGGGGCCTCCTACGAGCAGTACTTC. J is TRBJ2-7 and V is TRBV30, with TRBD1 matching 8 bases. Germline CDR1 reads GTSNPN; CDR2 reads SVGIG (reference sequence). V gave up 4 bases and J gave up 0 bases; unmatched junction bases: 14. CDR3 length: 17 residues.

The chain recombines TRBV5-1 with TRBJ1-1; maybe TRBD1 (5 bases). With 0 bases removed from V and 4 bases from J, the gap between germline ends came to 10 bases. The germline gives CDR1 SGHRS, CDR2 YFSETQ. The CDR3 is 14 residues long. Written as DNA, the CDR3 is TGCGCCAGCAGCTTGGTGGGGGGTAGCACTGAAGCTTTCTTT. It codes for CASSLVGGSTEAFF.

The J gene is TRBJ1-6, the V gene TRBV2; D unclear. Trimming pared 6 bases from V and 0 bases from J, leaving 15 bases between. The CDR3 is made up of 17 amino acids. Germline loops: CDR1 SNHLY, CDR2 FYNNEI. CDR3 DNA sequence: TGTGCCAGCAGAGCTACCCCACAACGCTCCTATAATTCACCCCTCCACTTT. Translated, it gives CASRATPQRSYNSPLHF.

The genes are TRBV5-1 and TRBJ1-2, with D perhaps matching TRBD1 (5 bases). Germline CDR1 is SGHRS and CDR2 is YFSETQ. The germline V and J ends were trimmed by 0 bases and 5 bases, with 8 bases remaining between them. This CDR3 comprises 13 residues. Written as DNA, the CDR3 is TGCGCCAGCAGCTTGGCCGGGGGGTATGGCTACACCTTC. It codes for CASSLAGGYGYTF.

The chain is built from TRBV6-1 and TRBJ2-7, with TRBD1 as a possible D gene (6 bases). Germline assignment: CDR1 MNHNS and CDR2 SASEGT. V was trimmed by 0 bases and J by 5 bases, leaving 17 bases between them. The CDR3 has 16 amino acids. Written as DNA, the CDR3 is TGTGCCAGCAGTGAAGCCGGATTCCACAGGGCCCACGAGCAGTACTTC. Encoded protein: CASSEAGFHRAHEQYF.

The chain employs TRBV20-1 and TRBJ1-1; the D is unclear. There are 11 residues in the CDR3. Trimming shortened V by 1 base and J by 4 bases, and 4 bases separated the two germline ends. The germline V gene encodes CDR1 DFQATT and CDR2 SNEGSKA (reference sequence). CDR3 nucleotide sequence: TGCAGTGCTAGAGGGAGCACTGAAGCTTTCTTT. Its translation: CSARGSTEAFF.

This chain joins TRBV4-2 and TRBJ2-5; D gene ambiguous. Trimming shortened V by 3 bases and J by 5 bases, and 13 bases separated the two germline ends. From germline, CDR1 is LGHNA and CDR2 YNFKEQ. The CDR3 covers 14 residues. CDR3 protein: CASSQGPTEETQYF. CDR3 DNA sequence: TGTGCCAGCAGCCAGGGCCCGACGGAGGAGACCCAGTACTTC.

The chain couples TRBV7-3 to TRBJ2-6, with D possibly matching TRBD1 (6 bases). CDR3 length equals 20 residues. Germline values: CDR1 SGHTA, CDR2 FQGTGA. Trimming cost V 1 base and J 4 bases, with 23 bases left between them. CDR3 DNA sequence: TGTGCCAGCAGCTTAAGGAGTTTGAATTGGGCAGGGGAAGGGGCCAACGTCCTGACTTTC. Residues: CASSLRSLNWAGEGANVLTF.

V and J are TRBV18 and TRBJ1-4; perhaps TRBD1 as D (5 bases). V was shortened by 3 bases and J by 4 bases, with 12 bases between the two germline ends. The germline gives CDR1 KGHSH, CDR2 LQKENI. This CDR3 contains 15 residues. CDR3 nucleotide sequence: TGTGCCAGCTCACCGACCCGGGACGGTAATGAAAAACTGTTTTTT. This translates into CASSPTRDGNEKLFF.

The chain links TRBV27 to TRBJ2-2; TRBD2 agrees at 9 bases. Germline assignment: CDR1 MNHEY and CDR2 SMNVEV (reference sequence). V shed 9 bases and J 3 bases; nucleotides not matched to a gene: 5. The CDR3 runs 14 residues. Here the CDR3 DNA reads TGTGCCAGTAGGACTAGCGCCTACACCGGGGAGCTGTTTTTT. Protein sequence: CASRTSAYTGELFF.

The chain employs TRBV5-1 and TRBJ1-5; 8 nucleotides align to TRBD1. Germline CDR1 SGHRS, CDR2 YFSETQ. V lost 4 bases and J lost 6; bases outside the gene matches: 9. The CDR3 length is 15 residues. As DNA, the CDR3 is TGCGCCAGCAGCCCCTGGACAGGGACTGGTCAGCCCCAGCATTTT. Its translation is CASSPWTGTGQPQHF.

The chain joins TRBV6-5 to TRBJ1-1; 9 bases line up with TRBD1. V shed 2 bases, J shed 5 bases, and the junction held 6 bases outside the gene matches. The CDR3 contains 15 residues. Germline CDR1 MNHEY, CDR2 SVGAGI. The CDR3 sequence is CASSYGGTGRTEAFF. The CDR3 DNA reads as TGTGCCAGCAGTTACGGGGGGACAGGGAGGACTGAAGCTTTCTTT.

The rearrangement links TRBV7-8 to TRBJ1-3; D ambiguous. CDR1 and CDR2 (germline): SGHVS, FQNEAQ. The length of the CDR3 is 14 residues. Trimming cost V 4 bases and J 0 bases, with 7 bases left between them. In DNA form, the CDR3 reads TGTGCCAGCAGCTCCGTCTACTCTGGAAACACCATATATTTT. Translation gives CASSSVYSGNTIYF. Full variable domain (rest looked up from reference TRBV7-8 and TRBJ1-3): GAGVSQSPRYKVAKRGQDVALRCDPISGHVSLFWYQQALGQGPEFLTYFQNEAQLDKSGLPSDRFFAERPEGSVSTLKIQRTQQEDSAVYLCASSSVYSGNTIYFGEGSWLTVV.

The rearrangement joins TRBV2 to TRBJ1-1; D possibly corresponds to TRBD1 (5 bases). The CDR3 is 11 residues long. The germline V and J ends were trimmed by 3 bases and 6 bases, with 5 bases remaining between them. CDR1 and CDR2 from the germline V gene are SNHLY and FYNNEI. The CDR3 sequence is CASSEGPEAFF. The CDR3 DNA reads as TGTGCCAGCAGTGAGGGGCCTGAAGCTTTCTTT. Supplemented by reference TRBV2 and TRBJ1-1, the full variable domain reads EPEVTQTPSHQVTQMGQEVILRCVPISNHLYFYWYRQILGQKVEFLVSFYNNEISEKSEIFDDQFSVERPDGSNFTLKIRSTKLEDSAMYFCASSEGPEAFFGQGTRLTVV.

This chain links TRBV10-1 with TRBJ2-1; 7 bases match TRBD2. Germline trimming cut 4 bases from V and 7 bases from J; bases unmatched to any gene: 4. CDR1 and CDR2 from the germline V gene are WNHNN and SYGVQD (reference sequence). This CDR3 is built from 13 residues. The CDR3 spells CASSADSGNEQFF. In DNA, the CDR3 is TGCGCCAGCAGTGCCGATAGCGGGAATGAGCAGTTCTTC.

This chain links TRBV19 with TRBJ2-5, with D perhaps TRBD2 (6 bases). CDR3 size: 13 residues. The germline V gene encodes CDR1 LNHDA and CDR2 SQIVND (reference sequence). Trimming pared 4 bases from V and 6 bases from J, leaving 12 bases between. CDR3 loop: CASSRDFQQTQYF. CDR3 coding DNA: TGTGCCAGTAGTAGGGACTTCCAGCAGACCCAGTACTTC.

The V gene is TRBV5-6, the J gene TRBJ2-5; TRBD2 agrees at 10 bases. The trim removed 3 bases at V and 4 bases at J, leaving 6 bases unmatched. From germline, CDR1 is SGHDT and CDR2 YYEEEE. The CDR3 totals 15 residues. CDR3 sequence (DNA): TGTGCCAGCAGCTCACTAGCGGGGAGTTCAGAGACCCAGTACTTC. This translates into CASSSLAGSSETQYF.

This clone is a singleton in its sample. The chain is built from TRBV7-9 and TRBJ2-1, with unresolved D. CDR1 is SEHNR and CDR2 is FQNEAQ in the germline V gene (reference sequence). V lost 5 bases to trimming and J lost 5 bases, with 13 bases between them. The CDR3 contains 14 residues. The CDR3 DNA reads as TGTGCCAGCAGCCGGATGTCTAGAGACAATGAGCAGTTCTTC. Protein: CASSRMSRDNEQFF. Filled out from reference TRBV7-9 and TRBJ2-1, the complete variable domain reads DTGVSQNPRHKITKRGQNVTFRCDPISEHNRLYWYRQTLGQGPEFLTYFQNEAQLEKSRLLSDRFSAERPKGSFSTLEIQRTEQGDSAMYLCASSRMSRDNEQFFGPGTRLTVL.

In this sample, this clone turned up once. This chain uses TRBV5-1 with TRBJ1-2, with D uncertain. V lost 4 bases to trimming and J lost 5 bases, with 15 bases between them. The CDR3 has 14 amino acids. CDR1 is SGHRS and CDR2 is YFSETQ in the germline V gene. The DNA for the CDR3 is TGCGCCAGCAGCCCCGACCCCCTTGGTTATGGCTACACCTTC. It yields the protein CASSPDPLGYGYTF.

This CDR3 reads CAWRATGLYYGYTF. DNA of the CDR3: TGTGCCTGGAGGGCGACAGGCCTCTATTATGGCTACACCTTC. The chain combines TRBV30 with TRBJ1-2, with TRBD1 as a possible D gene (6 bases). This CDR3 is 14 amino acids long. From germline, CDR1 is GTSNPN and CDR2 SVGIG (reference sequence). Trimming took 3 bases from V and 5 from J, leaving 16 bases between them.